This T cell receptor beta chain was found in a study of T-cell reconstitution after alpha-beta-depleted transplantation in children. The study, taken as a whole, reports: TCRbeta diversity was high at day 60 in some patients (a result of surviving recipient T cells and thymic progenitors). Reports say that about two months after transplant, the alpha-beta T cells came out of several hundred graft clones that had expanded.

Unique molecular identifiers were built into the TCRbeta library. TCRdb re-called the PCR reads through MiXCR, storing one row per CDR3 protein. The sample lists 780,000 or so distinct CDR3 sequences, roughly 15% occurring once. This clonotype was counted a few times. What it recognizes is unknown. This CDR3 region has 15 residues. Germline loops: CDR1 SGDLS, CDR2 YYNGEE. V was pared by 4 bases and J by 0 bases, with 11 bases between. Sample: PBMCs, mostly from graft donor cells, taken 360 days after TCRalphabeta/CD19-depleted stem cell transplant. This TCR was sampled from a male patient aged 5 to 17 who had a stem cell transplant for acute lymphoblastic leukemia, so the T cells may come from the graft donor. J is TRBJ2-1 and V is TRBV9; D gene unclear. The CDR3 is CASSPTGISYNEQFF. The CDR3 nucleotides are TGTGCCAGCAGCCCTACTGGAATCTCCTACAATGAGCAGTTCTTC. Complete variable domain (other parts from reference TRBV9 and TRBJ2-1): DSGVTQTPKHLITATGQRVTLRCSPRSGDLSVYWYQQSLDQGLQFLIQYYNGEERAKGNILERFSAQQFPDLHSELNLSSLELGDSALYFCASSPTGISYNEQFFGPGTRLTVL.